One sample yielded the 22 T cell receptor beta chains listed below, sequenced in a study of cytomegalovirus exposure and HLA in healthy donors. The PCR had 60 Vbeta and 13 Jbeta primers. Sequencing used immunoSEQ multiplex PCR; TCRdb keeps in-frame clones, though not all of them. Of roughly 160,000 clones listed, 80% to 90% are singletons. Sample: PBMCs. The receptor set was obtained from a man aged 18 to 29 in good health and CMV-seropositive.

This chain uses TRBV7-8 with TRBJ2-5; tentatively, D is TRBD2 (6 bases). The J call may be mistaken, given a closer DNA end match to TRBJ2-7. Germline V lookup: CDR1 SGHVS, CDR2 FQNEAQ. The CDR3 is made up of 15 amino acids. CDR3 sequence (DNA): TGTGCCAGCAGCTTAGCGCCCGGACTATCCTACGAGCAGTACTTC. Translating gives CASSLAPGLSYEQYF.

The chain joins TRBV4-1 to TRBJ2-1; the match to TRBD2 covers 9 bases. CDR1 MGHRA and CDR2 YSYEKL come from the germline V gene. V lost 4 bases, J lost 2 bases, and 9 bases stayed unmatched. The CDR3 runs 17 residues. This chain's CDR3 is CASSLSSSGGPYNEQFF. CDR3 DNA: TGCGCCAGCAGCCTCTCCTCCAGCGGGGGGCCCTACAATGAGCAGTTCTTC.

The chain employs TRBV2 and TRBJ2-1; a weak D match, TRBD2 (6 bases). Germline-derived CDR1 and CDR2 are SNHLY and FYNNEI. The CDR3 consists of 15 residues. V was clipped by 1 base and J by 1 base, with 8 bases between them. The CDR3 DNA sequence: TGTGCCAGCAGTGAAGGTCTAGCGTCCTACAATGAGCAGTTCTTC. Translated, it gives CASSEGLASYNEQFF.

The V gene is TRBV5-1, the J gene TRBJ2-1, with TRBD2 identical over 13 bases. This CDR3 is 18 amino acids long. The germline V gene encodes CDR1 SGHRS and CDR2 YFSETQ. J was trimmed by 0 bases and V by 4 bases; bases with no gene match: 7. The CDR3 coding sequence is TGCGCCAGCAGCCCAACTAGCGGGGGGGAGAGCTCCTACAATGAGCAGTTCTTC. Its protein product is CASSPTSGGESSYNEQFF.

The chain has TRBV9 and TRBJ2-7; the D gene is possibly TRBD2 (6 bases). Germline V gene data show CDR1 as SGDLS and CDR2 as YYNGEE. V shed 4 bases and J shed 0 bases, with 11 bases lying between them. The CDR3 length is 14 residues. CDR3 nucleotide sequence: TGTGCCAGCAGCCCTCGGACTAACTCCTACGAGCAGTACTTC. It encodes CASSPRTNSYEQYF.

The V gene is TRBV19, the J gene TRBJ2-5, with D tentatively TRBD2 (6 bases). This CDR3 region has 15 residues. The V gene's germline CDR1 is LNHDA and CDR2 SQIVND (reference sequence). Trimming cost V 5 bases and J 1 base, with 14 bases left between them. CDR3 loop: CASSPKAGFQETQYF. The CDR3 DNA reads TGTGCCAGTAGTCCCAAGGCGGGATTCCAAGAGACCCAGTACTTC.

The V gene is TRBV6-5, the J gene TRBJ2-3; the match to TRBD2 covers 8 bases. The CDR3 spans 15 residues. Germline V gives CDR1 MNHEY, CDR2 SVGAGI. J lost 1 base, V lost 6 bases, and 6 bases had no gene match. CDR3 bases: TGTGCCAGCAGAACCCCGGGGGGGGGCACAGATACGCAGTATTTT. Protein product: CASRTPGGGTDTQYF.

J is TRBJ2-3 and V is TRBV29-1, with TRBD1 identical over 10 bases. J lost 0 bases, V lost 4 bases, and 16 bases had no gene match. The CDR3 is 19 amino acids. Germline CDR1 is SQVTM and CDR2 is ANQGSEA. The CDR3 nucleotides are TGCAGCGTTGTCAGGGGACCCCGGGACAGGGGAAGTAGCACAGATACGCAGTATTTT. Translating it yields CSVVRGPRDRGSSTDTQYF.

This rearrangement joins TRBV18 to TRBJ1-2; D call uncertain. This CDR3 has 13 amino acids. Germline V gene lookup returns CDR1 KGHSH and CDR2 LQKENI. The V gene lost 6 bases and the J gene lost 0 bases, with 8 bases spanning the gap. The DNA of the CDR3 is TGTGCCAGCTCCGGGGTTACTAACTATGGCTACACCTTC. As protein: CASSGVTNYGYTF.

This clone was seen only a few times. This chain connects TRBV5-6 to TRBJ2-7, with 11 bases lining up with TRBD1. Trimming cost V 3 bases and J 5 bases; bases outside gene matches: 1. Germline V lookup: CDR1 SGHDT, CDR2 YYEEEE. The CDR3 spans 13 residues. CDR3 nucleotides: TGTGCCAGCAGCTGGGACAGGGGGGACGAGCAGTACTTC. Translated, it gives CASSWDRGDEQYF.

The chain carries TRBV10-3 and TRBJ2-3; 11 bases fit TRBD2. The J segment lost 6 bases and the V segment lost 10 bases, leaving 6 bases of the junction unmatched. CDR1 ENHRY and CDR2 SYGVKD come from the germline V gene. The CDR3 consists of 13 residues. In DNA, the CDR3 is TGTGCCACCTCGACTAGCGGGGCCGATACGCAGTATTTT. The encoded protein is CATSTSGADTQYF.

The rearrangement links TRBV5-5 to TRBJ2-2, with D possibly being TRBD2 (7 bases). This CDR3 contains 17 residues. V lost 4 bases, J lost 4 bases, and 20 bases lay in between. Germline V lookup: CDR1 SGHKS, CDR2 YYEKEE (reference sequence). CDR3 protein: CASSEGGWTDSTGELFF. The CDR3 DNA is TGTGCCAGCAGCGAGGGGGGGTGGACTGATAGCACCGGGGAGCTGTTTTTT.

This chain uses TRBV10-3 with TRBJ2-2; TRBD1 aligns across 12 bases. Trimming cost V 10 bases and J 6 bases; bases outside gene matches: 3. From germline, CDR1 is ENHRY and CDR2 SYGVKD. The CDR3 consists of 13 residues. The CDR3: CATGDRGPGELFF. The CDR3 bases are TGTGCCACCGGGGACAGGGGGCCCGGGGAGCTGTTTTTT.

J is TRBJ2-1 and V is TRBV4-2; 9 nucleotides line up with TRBD2. CDR3 length: 16 residues. V trimming: 1 base; J trimming: 8 bases; junction bases outside the gene matches: 9. From germline, CDR1 is LGHNA and CDR2 YNFKEQ. The CDR3 loop is CASSQGGGGASDEQFF. CDR3 nucleotide sequence: TGTGCCAGCAGCCAAGGTGGCGGGGGGGCCTCGGATGAGCAGTTCTTC.

The chain couples TRBV14 to TRBJ2-7, with a tentative D call TRBD1 (5 bases). Trimming removed 2 bases from V and 3 bases from J, with 5 bases in between. This CDR3 is 12 amino acids long. Germline V gives CDR1 SGHDN, CDR2 FVKESK. The CDR3 coding sequence is TGTGCCAGCAGCCAAACAGGCTACGAGCAGTACTTC. It encodes CASSQTGYEQYF.

The chain uses TRBV7-9 and TRBJ2-5, with a possible D match to TRBD1 (6 bases). V was shortened by 2 bases and J by 1 base, with 8 bases between the two germline ends. CDR1 and CDR2 from the germline V gene are SEHNR and FQNEAQ (reference sequence). This CDR3 has 14 residues. The CDR3 DNA reads as TGTGCCAGCAGCTTACCACAGGGCCAAGAGACCCAGTACTTC. Amino acid sequence: CASSLPQGQETQYF.

The rearrangement uses TRBV6-5 and TRBJ2-1, with 8 bases aligning to TRBD2. J was trimmed by 6 bases and V by 1 base; bases with no gene match: 2. The CDR3 runs 14 residues. Germline V gene sequence: CDR1 MNHEY, CDR2 SVGAGI. The CDR3 region has the DNA TGTGCCAGCAGTTACTTCGGGGGGGGCAATGAGCAGTTCTTC. Translating it yields CASSYFGGGNEQFF.

V usage is TRBV7-2 and J usage is TRBJ2-3; 8 bases are shared with TRBD1. The CDR3 runs 16 residues. CDR1 is SGHTA and CDR2 is FQGNSA in the germline V gene. Unmatched junction bases numbered 7, after V lost 0 bases and J lost 5 bases. The CDR3 DNA reads as TGTGCCAGCAGCTTAGCTTTGGCCAGGGGGCGAGATACGCAGTATTTT. This codes for CASSLALARGRDTQYF.

This sequence joins TRBV1 and TRBJ2-3; TRBD2 reflects the table's D call only, with no check against the DNA. TRBV1 is a pseudogene segment. The CDR3 is 20 amino acids. Here the CDR3 reads CTSSPENGTSGGPSSDTQYF. The CDR3, as DNA: TGCACCAGCAGCCCAGAGAACGGGACTAGCGGGGGCCCCTCATCGGATACGCAGTATTTT.

The V and J genes are TRBV7-8 and TRBJ2-2; no reliable D call. Germline V gives CDR1 SGHVS, CDR2 FQNEAQ. V was clipped by 2 bases and J by 3 bases, with 4 bases between them. The CDR3 length is 13 residues. The CDR3: CASSLLDTGELFF. In nucleotides, the CDR3 is TGTGCCAGCAGCTTACTAGACACCGGGGAGCTGTTTTTT.

This clone has only one observation. The CDR3 region is CASILRDRGLPGANVLTF. The CDR3 coding sequence is TGTGCCAGCATCCTCCGGGACAGGGGGCTCCCTGGGGCCAACGTCCTGACTTTC. The V and J genes are TRBV7-9 and TRBJ2-6; 12 bases align to TRBD1. With 7 bases clipped from V and 2 bases from J, the junction kept 9 bases outside the gene matches. The CDR3 is 18 amino acids. Per the germline V gene, CDR1 is SEHNR and CDR2 is FQNEAQ (reference sequence).

This chain connects TRBV7-2 to TRBJ1-6; the match to TRBD1 covers 7 bases. The CDR3 length is 18 residues. V lost 1 base and J lost 5; bases outside the gene matches: 11. Germline loops: CDR1 SGHTA, CDR2 FQGNSA. The CDR3 spells CASSLVWQGVGNNSPLHF. CDR3 in DNA: TGTGCCAGCAGCTTAGTTTGGCAGGGGGTGGGTAATAATTCACCCCTCCACTTT.